This TCR beta chain comes out of a study of blood T cell repertoires in COVID-19. Across the whole study: COVID-19 samples collected from the United States, Italy and Spain covered acute and convalescent phases.

Per the study methods: Estimation of nucleated cell counts was performed using reference gene primer amplification. Data came from immunoSEQ multiplex PCR; TCRdb stores just in-frame clones and leaves some out. V and J calls plus clone size are reproduced from that table; the DNA served to infer D and trimming. This sample has about 170,000 clones, with 70% to 90% found just once. This receptor was identified in a man aged 50 to 59 who had recovered from COVID-19. The material sequenced was peripheral blood.

CDR3: CASSLNPSGRAADTQYF. The CDR3 DNA reads as TGTGCCAGCAGCTTAAACCCTAGCGGGAGGGCTGCAGATACGCAGTATTTT. This chain links TRBV7-3 with TRBJ2-3; 12 bases are a match to TRBD2. In germline, CDR1 is SGHTA, CDR2 FQGTGA. This CDR3 has 17 amino acids. The junction had 6 bases not matched to a gene; V was cut back by 1 base and J by 4 bases.